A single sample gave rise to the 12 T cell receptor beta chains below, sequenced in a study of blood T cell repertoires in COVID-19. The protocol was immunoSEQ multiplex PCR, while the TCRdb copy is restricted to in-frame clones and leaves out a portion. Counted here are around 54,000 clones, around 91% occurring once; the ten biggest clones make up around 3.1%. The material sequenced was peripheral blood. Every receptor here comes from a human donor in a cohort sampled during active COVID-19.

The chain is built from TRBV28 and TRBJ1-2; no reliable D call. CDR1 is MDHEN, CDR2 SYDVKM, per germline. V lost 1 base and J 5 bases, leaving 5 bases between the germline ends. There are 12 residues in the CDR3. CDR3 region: CASSLFPYGYTF. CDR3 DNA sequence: TGTGCCAGCAGTTTATTTCCTTATGGCTACACCTTC.

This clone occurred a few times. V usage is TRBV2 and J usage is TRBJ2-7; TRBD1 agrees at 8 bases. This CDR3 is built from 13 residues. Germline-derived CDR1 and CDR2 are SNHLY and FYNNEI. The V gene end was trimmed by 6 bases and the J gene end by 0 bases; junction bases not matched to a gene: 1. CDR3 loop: CASSRGPSYEQYF. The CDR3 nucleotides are TGTGCCAGCAGCAGGGGGCCCTCCTACGAGCAGTACTTC.

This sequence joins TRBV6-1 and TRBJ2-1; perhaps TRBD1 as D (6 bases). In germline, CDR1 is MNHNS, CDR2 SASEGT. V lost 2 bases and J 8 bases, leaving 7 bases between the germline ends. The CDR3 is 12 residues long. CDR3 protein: CASSETGHEQFF. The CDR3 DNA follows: TGTGCCAGCAGTGAAACAGGGCATGAGCAGTTCTTC.

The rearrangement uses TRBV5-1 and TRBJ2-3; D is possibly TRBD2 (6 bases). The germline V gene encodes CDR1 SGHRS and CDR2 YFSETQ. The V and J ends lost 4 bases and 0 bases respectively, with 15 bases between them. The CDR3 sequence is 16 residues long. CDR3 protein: CASSIVSGVSTDTQYF. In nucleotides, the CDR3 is TGCGCCAGCAGCATTGTGTCGGGGGTTAGCACAGATACGCAGTATTTT. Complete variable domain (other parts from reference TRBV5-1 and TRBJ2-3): KAGVTQTPRYLIKTRGQQVTLSCSPISGHRSVSWYQQTPGQGLQFLFEYFSETQRNKGNFPGRFSGRQFSNSRSEMNVSTLELGDSALYLCASSIVSGVSTDTQYFGPGTRLTVL.

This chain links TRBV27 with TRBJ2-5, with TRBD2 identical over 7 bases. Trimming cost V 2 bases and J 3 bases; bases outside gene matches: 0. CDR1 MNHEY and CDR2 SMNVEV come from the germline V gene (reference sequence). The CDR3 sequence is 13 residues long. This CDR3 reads CASSLRGEETQYF. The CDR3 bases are TGTGCCAGCAGTTTACGGGGGGAAGAGACCCAGTACTTC.

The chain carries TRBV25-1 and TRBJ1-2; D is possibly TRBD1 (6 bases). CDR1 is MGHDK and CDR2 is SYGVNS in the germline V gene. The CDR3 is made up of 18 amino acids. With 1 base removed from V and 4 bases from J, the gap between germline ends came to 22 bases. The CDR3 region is CASSESLISPGHLYGYTF. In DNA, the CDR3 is TGTGCCAGCAGTGAATCTTTAATTTCTCCGGGACATCTCTATGGCTACACCTTC.

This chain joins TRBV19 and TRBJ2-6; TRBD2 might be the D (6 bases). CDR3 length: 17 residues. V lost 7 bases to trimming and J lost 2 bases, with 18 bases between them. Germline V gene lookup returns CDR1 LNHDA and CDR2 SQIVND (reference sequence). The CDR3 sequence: CASNAPLRGPGANVLTF. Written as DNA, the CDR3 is TGTGCCAGTAACGCCCCCCTGCGGGGCCCTGGGGCCAACGTCCTGACTTTC.

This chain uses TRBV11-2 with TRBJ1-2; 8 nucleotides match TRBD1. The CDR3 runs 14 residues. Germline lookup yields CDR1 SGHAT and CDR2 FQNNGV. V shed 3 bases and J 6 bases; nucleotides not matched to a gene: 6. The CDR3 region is CASSLDRATHGYTF. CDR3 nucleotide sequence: TGTGCCAGCAGCTTGGACAGGGCAACCCATGGCTACACCTTC.

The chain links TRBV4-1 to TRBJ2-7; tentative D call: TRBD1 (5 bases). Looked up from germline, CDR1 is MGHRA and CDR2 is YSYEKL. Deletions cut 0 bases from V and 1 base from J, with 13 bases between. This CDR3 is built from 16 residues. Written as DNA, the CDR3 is TGCGCCAGCAGCCAAGATGGGGCAGAGCCATCCTACGAGCAGTACTTC. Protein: CASSQDGAEPSYEQYF.

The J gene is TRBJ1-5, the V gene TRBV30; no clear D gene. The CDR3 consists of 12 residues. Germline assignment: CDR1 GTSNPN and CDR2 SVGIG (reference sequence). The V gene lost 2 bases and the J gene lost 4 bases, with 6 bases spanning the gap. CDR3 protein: CAWSSQNQPQHF. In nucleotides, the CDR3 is TGTGCCTGGAGTTCACAGAATCAGCCCCAGCATTTT.

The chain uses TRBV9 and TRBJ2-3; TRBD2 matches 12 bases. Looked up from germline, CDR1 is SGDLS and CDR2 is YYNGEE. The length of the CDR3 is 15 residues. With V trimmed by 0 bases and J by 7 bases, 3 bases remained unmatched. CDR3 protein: CASSVGTSGEHTQYF. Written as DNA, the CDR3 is TGTGCCAGCAGCGTAGGGACTAGCGGGGAGCATACGCAGTATTTT.

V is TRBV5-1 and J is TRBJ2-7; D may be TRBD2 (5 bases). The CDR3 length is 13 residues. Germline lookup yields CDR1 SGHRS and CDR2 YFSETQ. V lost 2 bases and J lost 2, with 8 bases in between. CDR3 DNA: TGCGCCAGCAGCTTAACGGAGGCCTACGAGCAGTACTTC. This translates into CASSLTEAYEQYF.